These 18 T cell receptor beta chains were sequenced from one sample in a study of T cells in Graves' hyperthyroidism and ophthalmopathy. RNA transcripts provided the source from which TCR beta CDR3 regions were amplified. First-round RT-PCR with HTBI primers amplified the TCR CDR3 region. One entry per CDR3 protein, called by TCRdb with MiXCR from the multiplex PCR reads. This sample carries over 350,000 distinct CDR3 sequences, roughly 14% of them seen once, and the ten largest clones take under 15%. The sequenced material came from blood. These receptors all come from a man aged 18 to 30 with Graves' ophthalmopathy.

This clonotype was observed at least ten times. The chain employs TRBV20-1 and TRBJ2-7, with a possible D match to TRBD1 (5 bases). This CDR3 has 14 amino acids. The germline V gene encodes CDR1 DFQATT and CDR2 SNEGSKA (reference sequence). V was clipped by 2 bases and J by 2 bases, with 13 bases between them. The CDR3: CSARRFAGPYEQYF. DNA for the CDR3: TGCAGTGCTAGAAGGTTCGCAGGGCCCTACGAGCAGTACTTC.

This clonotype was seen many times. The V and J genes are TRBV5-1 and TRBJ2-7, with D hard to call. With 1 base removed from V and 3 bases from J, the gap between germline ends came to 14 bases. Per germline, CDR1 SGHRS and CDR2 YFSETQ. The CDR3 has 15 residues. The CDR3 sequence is CASSLPSLLNYEQYF. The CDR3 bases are TGCGCCAGCAGCTTGCCCAGCCTCCTCAACTACGAGCAGTACTTC.

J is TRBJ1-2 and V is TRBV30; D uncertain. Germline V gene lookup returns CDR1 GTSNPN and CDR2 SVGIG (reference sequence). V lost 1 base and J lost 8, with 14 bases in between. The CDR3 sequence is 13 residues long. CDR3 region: CAWSEQRFGGYTF. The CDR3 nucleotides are TGTGCCTGGAGTGAACAGAGGTTTGGCGGCTACACCTTC.

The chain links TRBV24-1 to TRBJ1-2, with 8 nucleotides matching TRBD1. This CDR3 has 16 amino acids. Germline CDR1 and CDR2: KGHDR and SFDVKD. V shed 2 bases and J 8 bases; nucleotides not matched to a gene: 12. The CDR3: CATSDWRQGITGGYTF. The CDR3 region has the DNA TGTGCCACCAGTGATTGGAGACAGGGGATAACAGGGGGCTACACCTTC.

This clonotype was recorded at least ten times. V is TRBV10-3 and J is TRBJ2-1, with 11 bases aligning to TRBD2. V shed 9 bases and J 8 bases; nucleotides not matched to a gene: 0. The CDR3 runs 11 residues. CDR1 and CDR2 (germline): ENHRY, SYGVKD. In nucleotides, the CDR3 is TGTGCCATACTAGCGGGAGATGAGCAGTTCTTC. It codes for CAILAGDEQFF.

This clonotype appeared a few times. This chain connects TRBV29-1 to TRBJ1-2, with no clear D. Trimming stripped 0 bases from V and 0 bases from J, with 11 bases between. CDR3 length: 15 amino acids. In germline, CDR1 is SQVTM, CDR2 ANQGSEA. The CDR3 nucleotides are TGCAGCGTTGAAGATTCGGGAGACACTAACTATGGCTACACCTTC. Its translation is CSVEDSGDTNYGYTF.

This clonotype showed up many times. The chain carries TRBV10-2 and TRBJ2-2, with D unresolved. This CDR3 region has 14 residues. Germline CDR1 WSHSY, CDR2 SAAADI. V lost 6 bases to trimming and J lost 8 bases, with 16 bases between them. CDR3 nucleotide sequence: TGCGCCAGCAGACCGGGCCCCTTGGCAGGGGAGCTGTTTTTT. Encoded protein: CASRPGPLAGELFF.

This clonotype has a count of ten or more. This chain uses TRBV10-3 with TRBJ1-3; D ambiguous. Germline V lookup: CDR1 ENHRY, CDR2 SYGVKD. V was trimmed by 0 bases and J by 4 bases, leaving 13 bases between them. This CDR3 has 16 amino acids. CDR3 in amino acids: CAISESPRSRGNTIYF. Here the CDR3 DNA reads TGTGCCATCAGTGAGTCACCCAGGAGTAGGGGAAACACCATATATTTT.

For the CDR3, the DNA is TGTGCCAGCACAGGGCTCACTGAAGCTTTCTTT. Translated: CASTGLTEAFF. The gene calls are TRBV6-1 and TRBJ1-1, with D tentatively TRBD1 (5 bases). V lost 7 bases to trimming and J lost 4 bases, with 7 bases between them. The CDR3 has 11 amino acids. Germline V gives CDR1 MNHNS, CDR2 SASEGT.

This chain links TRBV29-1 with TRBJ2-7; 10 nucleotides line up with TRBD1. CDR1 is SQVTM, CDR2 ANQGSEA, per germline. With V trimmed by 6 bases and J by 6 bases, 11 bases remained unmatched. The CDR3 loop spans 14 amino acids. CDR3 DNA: TGCAGCGTGCCACCGGGACAGGGGTCGGGCGAGCAGTACTTC. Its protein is CSVPPGQGSGEQYF.

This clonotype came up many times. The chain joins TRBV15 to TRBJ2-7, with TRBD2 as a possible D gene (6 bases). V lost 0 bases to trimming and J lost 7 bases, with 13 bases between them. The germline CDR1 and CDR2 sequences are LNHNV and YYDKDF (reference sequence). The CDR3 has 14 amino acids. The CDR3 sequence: CATSRDGGRGEQYF. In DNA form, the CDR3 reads TGTGCCACCAGCAGAGATGGAGGGCGCGGGGAGCAGTACTTC.

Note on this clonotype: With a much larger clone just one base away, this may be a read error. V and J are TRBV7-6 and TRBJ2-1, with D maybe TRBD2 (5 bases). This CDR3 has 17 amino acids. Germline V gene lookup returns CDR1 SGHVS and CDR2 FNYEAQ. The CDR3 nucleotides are TGTGCCAACAGCCTAATTGAGGGAACCTCAGTATACAATGAGCAGTTCTTC. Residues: CANSLIEGTSVYNEQFF.

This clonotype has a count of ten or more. In DNA, the CDR3 is TGTGCCAGCAGCTCTGCAGGGGAGCAGTACTTC. Translated: CASSSAGEQYF. V and J are TRBV7-8 and TRBJ2-7; a possible D gene is TRBD1 (5 bases). The CDR3 is 11 amino acids. The germline V and J ends were trimmed by 4 bases and 7 bases, with 8 bases remaining between them. The germline V gene encodes CDR1 SGHVS and CDR2 FQNEAQ.

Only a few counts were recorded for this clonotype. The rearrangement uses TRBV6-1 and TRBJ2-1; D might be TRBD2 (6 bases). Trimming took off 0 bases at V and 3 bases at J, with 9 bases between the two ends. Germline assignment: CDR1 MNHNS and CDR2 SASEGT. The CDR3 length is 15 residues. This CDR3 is CASSEAGGDYNEQFF. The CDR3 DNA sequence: TGTGCCAGCAGTGAAGCTGGAGGGGACTACAATGAGCAGTTCTTC.

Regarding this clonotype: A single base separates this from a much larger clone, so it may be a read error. CDR3 sequence: CVSSLVGGRTGETQYF. CDR3 bases: TGTGTCAGCAGCTTAGTTGGGGGCCGAACCGGGGAGACCCAGTACTTC. The chain uses TRBV7-9 and TRBJ2-5, with a tentative D call TRBD1 (6 bases). Germline V gene sequence: CDR1 SEHNR, CDR2 FQNEAQ (reference sequence). The CDR3 is made up of 16 amino acids. The full variable domain, rest sourced from reference TRBV7-9 and TRBJ2-5, is DTGVSQNPRHKITKRGQNVTFRCDPISEHNRLYWYRQTLGQGPEFLTYFQNEAQLEKSRLLSDRFSAERPKGSFSTLEIQRTEQGDSAMYLCVSSLVGGRTGETQYFGPGTRLLVL.

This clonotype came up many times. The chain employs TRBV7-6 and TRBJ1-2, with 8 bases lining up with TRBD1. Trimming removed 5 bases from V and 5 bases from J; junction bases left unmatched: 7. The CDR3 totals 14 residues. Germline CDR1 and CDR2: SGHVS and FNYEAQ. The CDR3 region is CASSPGTGQYGYTF. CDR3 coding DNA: TGTGCCAGCAGCCCCGGGACAGGCCAGTATGGCTACACCTTC.

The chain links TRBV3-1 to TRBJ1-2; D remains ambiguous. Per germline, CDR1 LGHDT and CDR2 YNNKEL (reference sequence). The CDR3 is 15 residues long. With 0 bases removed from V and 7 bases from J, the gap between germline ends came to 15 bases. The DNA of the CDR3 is TGTGCCAGCAGCCAAGATCCGGGCAGAGGTAGTGGCTACACCTTC. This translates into CASSQDPGRGSGYTF. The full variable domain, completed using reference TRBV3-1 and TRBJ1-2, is DTAVSQTPKYLVTQMGNDKSIKCEQNLGHDTMYWYKQDSKKFLKIMFSYNNKELIINETVPNRFSPKSPDKAHLNLHINSLELGDSAVYFCASSQDPGRGSGYTFGSGTRLTVV.

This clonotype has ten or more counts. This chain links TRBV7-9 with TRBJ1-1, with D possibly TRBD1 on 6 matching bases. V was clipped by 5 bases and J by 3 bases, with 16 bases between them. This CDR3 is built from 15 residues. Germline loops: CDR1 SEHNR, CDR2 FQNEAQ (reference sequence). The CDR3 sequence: CASSGEVTGHTEAFF. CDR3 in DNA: TGTGCCAGCAGCGGCGAGGTTACAGGGCACACTGAAGCTTTCTTT.